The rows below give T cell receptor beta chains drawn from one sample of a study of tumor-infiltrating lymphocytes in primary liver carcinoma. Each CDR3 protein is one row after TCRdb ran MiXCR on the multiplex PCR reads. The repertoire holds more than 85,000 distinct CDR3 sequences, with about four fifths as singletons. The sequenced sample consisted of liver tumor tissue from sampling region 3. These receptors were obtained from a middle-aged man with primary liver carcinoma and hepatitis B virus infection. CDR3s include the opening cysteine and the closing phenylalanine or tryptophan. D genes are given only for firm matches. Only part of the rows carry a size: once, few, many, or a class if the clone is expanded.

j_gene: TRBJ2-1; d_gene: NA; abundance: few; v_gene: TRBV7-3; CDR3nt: TGTGCCAGCAGCTTAGGCCCGAGCTCCTACAATGAGCATCTCTTC; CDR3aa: CASSLGPSSYNEHLF
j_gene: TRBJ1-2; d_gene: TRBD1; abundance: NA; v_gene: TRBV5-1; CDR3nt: TGCGCCTGCAGCCCTATGACAGGGAGGGGCTATGGCTACACGTTC; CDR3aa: CACSPMTGRGYGYTF
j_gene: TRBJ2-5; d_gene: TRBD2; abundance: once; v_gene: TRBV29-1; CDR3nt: TGCGGCGTTAGGGGGCTAGCGGGGGGGCTGACCCAGTACTTC; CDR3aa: CGVRGLAGGLTQYF
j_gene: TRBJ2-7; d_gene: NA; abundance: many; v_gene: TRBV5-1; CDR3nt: TGCGCCAGCAGCCCCACGGGGGCAAGCTCCTACGAGCAGTACTTC; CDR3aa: CASSPTGASSYEQYF
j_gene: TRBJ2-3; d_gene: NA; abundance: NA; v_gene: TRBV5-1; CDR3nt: TGCGCCAGCAGCTTGAACGCGTGGGATACGCAGTATTTT; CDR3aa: CASSLNAWDTQYF
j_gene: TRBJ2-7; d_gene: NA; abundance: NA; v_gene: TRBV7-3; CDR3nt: TGTGCCAGCAGCTTCATGGTCCACGAGCAATACTTC; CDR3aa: CASSFMVHEQYF
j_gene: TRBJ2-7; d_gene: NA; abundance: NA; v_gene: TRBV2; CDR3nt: TGTGCCAACACCCAGGGGCATGGCTACGAGCAGTACTTC; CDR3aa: CANTQGHGYEQYF
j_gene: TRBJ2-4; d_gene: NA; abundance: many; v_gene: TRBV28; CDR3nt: TGTGCCAGCAGTTTAACTAAAAACATTCAGTACTTC; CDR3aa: CASSLTKNIQYF
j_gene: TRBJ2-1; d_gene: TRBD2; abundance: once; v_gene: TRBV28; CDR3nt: TGTGCCAGCAGTTTTGCAGGACTAGCGGGACTGAGCTCCTACAATGAGCAGTTATTC; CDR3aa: CASSFAGLAGLSSYNEQLF
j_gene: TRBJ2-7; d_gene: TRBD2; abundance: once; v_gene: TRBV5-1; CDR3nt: TGCGCCAGCAGCTTGGAGCTAGCGGGTATCTACGAGCAGTACTTC; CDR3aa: CASSLELAGIYEQYF
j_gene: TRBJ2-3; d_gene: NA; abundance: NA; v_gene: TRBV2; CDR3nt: TGTGCCAGCAATTTCGAATATACCCAGTATTTT; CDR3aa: CASNFEYTQYF
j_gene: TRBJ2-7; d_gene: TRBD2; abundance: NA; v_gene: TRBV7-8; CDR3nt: TGTGCCGGCAGCGTAACTAGCGGAGCTAGGTCCGAGCAGTATTTC; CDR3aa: CAGSVTSGARSEQYF
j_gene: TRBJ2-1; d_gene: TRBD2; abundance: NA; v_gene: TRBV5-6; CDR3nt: TGTGCCAACAGCAAGGGACTAGCGGGAGTGAATAGCTACAATGAGCAGTTCTTC; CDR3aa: CANSKGLAGVNSYNEQFF
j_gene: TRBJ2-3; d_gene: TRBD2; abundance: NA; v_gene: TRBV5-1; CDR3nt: TGCGCCAGCAGGGAGTCTGGCGGGAGTTCCACAGATATGCAGTATTTT; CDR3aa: CASRESGGSSTDMQYF
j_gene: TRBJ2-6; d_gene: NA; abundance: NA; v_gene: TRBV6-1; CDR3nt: TGTGCCAGCAGTGAACTTTCGAGGTTTTTTGACAAGGTCAGATCTGGGGCCAACATCCTGACTTTC; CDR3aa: CASSELSRFFDKVRSGANILTF
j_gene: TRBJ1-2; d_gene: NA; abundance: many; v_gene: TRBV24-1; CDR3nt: TGTGCCACCAATGCTGGGGGGCGTGATAAAGGCTACACCTTC; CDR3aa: CATNAGGRDKGYTF
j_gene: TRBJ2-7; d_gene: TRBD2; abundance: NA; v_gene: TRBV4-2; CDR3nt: TGTGCCAGCAGCCAAGATAGCGGGAGGAACAACGAGCAGTATTTC; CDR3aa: CASSQDSGRNNEQYF
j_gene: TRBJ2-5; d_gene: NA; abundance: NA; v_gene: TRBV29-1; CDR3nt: TGCAGCGTTGAAGCGGAGGGGGGGCGAGCAGAGACCCAATACTTC; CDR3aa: CSVEAEGGRAETQYF
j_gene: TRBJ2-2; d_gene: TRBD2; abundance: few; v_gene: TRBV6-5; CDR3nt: TGTGCCAGCAGTTACTCGAGCGGGTCGGGAGGGAACACCGGGAAGCTGTTTTTC; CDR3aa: CASSYSSGSGGNTGKLFF
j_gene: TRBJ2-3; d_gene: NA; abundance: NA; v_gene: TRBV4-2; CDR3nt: TGTGCCAGCAGCCAGGAGGCTACTTACATAGATACGCGGTATTTT; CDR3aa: CASSQEATYIDTRYF
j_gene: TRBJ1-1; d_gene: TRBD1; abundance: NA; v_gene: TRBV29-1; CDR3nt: TGCAGTATAGGACAGGGGATGGGGAACACTGAAGCTTTCTTT; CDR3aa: CSIGQGMGNTEAFF
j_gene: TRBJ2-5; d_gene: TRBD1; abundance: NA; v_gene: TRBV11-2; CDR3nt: TGTGCCAGCAGCTCCCCCTGGACAGGGCAAGAGACCCAGTACTTT; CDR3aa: CASSSPWTGQETQYF
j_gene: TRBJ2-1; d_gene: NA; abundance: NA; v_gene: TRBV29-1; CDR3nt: TGTAGCGTGGGGATTAGCGGATTCCCTCTGGAGCAGTTCTTC; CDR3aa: CSVGISGFPLEQFF
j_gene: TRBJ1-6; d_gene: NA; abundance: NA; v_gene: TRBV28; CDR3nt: TGTGCCAGTAGTAGCAGGATGGACTCACCCCTCCACTTT; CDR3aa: CASSSRMDSPLHF
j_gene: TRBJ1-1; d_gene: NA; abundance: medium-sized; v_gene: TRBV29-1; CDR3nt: TGCAGCGTTGAATTCGACACTGAAGCTTTCTTT; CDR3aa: CSVEFDTEAFF
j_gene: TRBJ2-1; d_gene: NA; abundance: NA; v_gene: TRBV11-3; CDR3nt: TGTGCCAGCAGCTTGACAGGAGTATTGCATGAGCAGTTCTTC; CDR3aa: CASSLTGVLHEQFF
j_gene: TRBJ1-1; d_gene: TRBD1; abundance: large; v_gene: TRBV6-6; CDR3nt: TGTGCCAGCAGTGGGACAGGGGTAAGGACTGAAGCTTTCTTT; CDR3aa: CASSGTGVRTEAFF
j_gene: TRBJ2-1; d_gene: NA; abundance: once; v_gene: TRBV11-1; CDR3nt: TGTGTCAGCAGCTTCCAGGGATCGCTGAACAATGAGCAGTTCTTC; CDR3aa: CVSSFQGSLNNEQFF
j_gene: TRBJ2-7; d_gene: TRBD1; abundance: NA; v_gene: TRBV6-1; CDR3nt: TGTGCCAGCAGTGAAGACTCAAACAGGGGTATGGGCTCCTACGAGCAGTATTTC; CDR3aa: CASSEDSNRGMGSYEQYF
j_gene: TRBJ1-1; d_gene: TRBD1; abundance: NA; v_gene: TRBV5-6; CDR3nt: TGCGCCTGTAGCCCAGGGGGTAAAGTGAACACTGAAGCTTTCTTT; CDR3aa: CACSPGGKVNTEAFF
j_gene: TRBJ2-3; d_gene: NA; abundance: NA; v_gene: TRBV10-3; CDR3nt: TGTGCCATCAGTGTACGACAAACCCGGGATATGCAGTATTTT; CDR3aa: CAISVRQTRDMQYF
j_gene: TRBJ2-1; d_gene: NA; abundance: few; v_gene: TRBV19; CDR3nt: TGTGCCAGTAGTATACCGGGGGCGCGGGGTGAGCAGTTCTTC; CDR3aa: CASSIPGARGEQFF
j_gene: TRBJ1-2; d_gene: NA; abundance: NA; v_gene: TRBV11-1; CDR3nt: TGTGCCAACAACTTGGTCCATAACTATAGCTACACCTTC; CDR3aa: CANNLVHNYSYTF
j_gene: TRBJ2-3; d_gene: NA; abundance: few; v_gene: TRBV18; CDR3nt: TGTGCCAGCTCACCACTGCAGGCACGCACAGATACGCAGTATTTT; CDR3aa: CASSPLQARTDTQYF
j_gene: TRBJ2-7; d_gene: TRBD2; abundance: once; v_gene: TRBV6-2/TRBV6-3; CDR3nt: TGTGCCGGCAAGGGTAGCGGGAGGTACGAGCAATACTTC; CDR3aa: CAGKGSGRYEQYF
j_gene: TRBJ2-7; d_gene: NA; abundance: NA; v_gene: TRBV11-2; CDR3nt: TGTGCCAGAGGTCCCGGGGGCTACGAACAGTACTTC; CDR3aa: CARGPGGYEQYF
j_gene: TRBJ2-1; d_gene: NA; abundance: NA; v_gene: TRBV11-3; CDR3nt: TGTGCCGGCAGAATAAATGCCAATAAGCAGTTCTTC; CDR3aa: CAGRINANKQFF
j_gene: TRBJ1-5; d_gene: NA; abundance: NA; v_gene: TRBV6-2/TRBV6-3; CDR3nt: TGTGTCAGCACCCTCACGCAGGGTTACAATCAGCCCCAGCAATTT; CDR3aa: CVSTLTQGYNQPQQF
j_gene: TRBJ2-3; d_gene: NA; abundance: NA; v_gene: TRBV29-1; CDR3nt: TGCAGCGTTGTGAGGCCCGGGACGGGCTTTGATAGAGATACGCAGTATTTT; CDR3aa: CSVVRPGTGFDRDTQYF
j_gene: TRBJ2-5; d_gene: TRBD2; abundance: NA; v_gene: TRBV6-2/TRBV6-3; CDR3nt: TGTGCCAGCAGCCCACTGCTAGCGGGCGGAGAGATCCAGTACTTC; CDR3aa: CASSPLLAGGEIQYF
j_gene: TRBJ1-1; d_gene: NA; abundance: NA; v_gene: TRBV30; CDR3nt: TGTGCCTGGAGGATGAATACTGAAGCTCTCTTT; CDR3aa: CAWRMNTEALF
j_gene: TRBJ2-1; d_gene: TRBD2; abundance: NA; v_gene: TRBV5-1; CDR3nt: TGCGCCAGCAGTGACTCGCGGGGGGGTGAGCAGTTTTTC; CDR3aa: CASSDSRGGEQFF